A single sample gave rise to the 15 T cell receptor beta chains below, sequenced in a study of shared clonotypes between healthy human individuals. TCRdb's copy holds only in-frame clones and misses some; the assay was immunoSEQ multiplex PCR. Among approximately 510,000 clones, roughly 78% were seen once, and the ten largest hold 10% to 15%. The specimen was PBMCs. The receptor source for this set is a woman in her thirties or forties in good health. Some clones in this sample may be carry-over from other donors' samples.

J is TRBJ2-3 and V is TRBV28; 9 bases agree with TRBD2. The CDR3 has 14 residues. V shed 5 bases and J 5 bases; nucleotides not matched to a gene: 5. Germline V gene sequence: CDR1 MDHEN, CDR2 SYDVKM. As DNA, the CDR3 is TGTGCCAGCAGTAATAGCGGGAGAGGAGATACGCAGTATTTT. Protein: CASSNSGRGDTQYF.

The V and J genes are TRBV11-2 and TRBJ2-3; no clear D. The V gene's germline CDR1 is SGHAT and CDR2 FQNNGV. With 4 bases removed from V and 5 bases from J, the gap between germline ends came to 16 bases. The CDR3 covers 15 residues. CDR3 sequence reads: CASSSRSRSGDTQYF. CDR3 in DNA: TGTGCCAGCAGCTCCCGGTCCCGGTCGGGAGATACGCAGTATTTT.

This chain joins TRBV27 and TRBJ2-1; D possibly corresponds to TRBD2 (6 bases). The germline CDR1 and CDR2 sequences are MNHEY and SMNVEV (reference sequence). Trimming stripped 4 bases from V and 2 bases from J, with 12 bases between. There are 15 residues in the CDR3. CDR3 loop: CASSSSAPTYNEQFF. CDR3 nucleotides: TGTGCCAGCAGTTCTAGCGCCCCAACCTACAATGAGCAGTTCTTC.

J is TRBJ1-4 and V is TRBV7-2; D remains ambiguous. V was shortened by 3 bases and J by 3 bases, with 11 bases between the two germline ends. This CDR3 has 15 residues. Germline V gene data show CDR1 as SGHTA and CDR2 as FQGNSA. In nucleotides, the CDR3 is TGTGCCAGCAGCTTGCAACCTTACCCTAATGAAAAACTGTTTTTT. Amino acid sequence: CASSLQPYPNEKLFF.

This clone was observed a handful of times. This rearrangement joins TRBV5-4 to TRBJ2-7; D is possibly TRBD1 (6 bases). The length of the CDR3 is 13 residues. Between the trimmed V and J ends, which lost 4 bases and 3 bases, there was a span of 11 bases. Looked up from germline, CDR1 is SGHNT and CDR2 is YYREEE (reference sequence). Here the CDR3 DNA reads TGTGCCAGCAGCCCCGACAGGAACTACGAGCAGTACTTC. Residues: CASSPDRNYEQYF.

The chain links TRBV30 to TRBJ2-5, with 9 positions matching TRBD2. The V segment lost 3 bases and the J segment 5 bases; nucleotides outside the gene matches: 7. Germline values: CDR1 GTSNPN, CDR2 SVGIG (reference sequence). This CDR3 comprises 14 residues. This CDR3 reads CAWSPYSGRETQYF. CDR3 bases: TGTGCCTGGAGCCCATACAGCGGGAGGGAGACCCAGTACTTC. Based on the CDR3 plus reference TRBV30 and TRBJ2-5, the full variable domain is SQTIHQWPATLVQPVGSPLSLECTVEGTSNPNLYWYRQAAGRGLQLLFYSVGIGQISSEVPQNLSASRPQDRQFILSSKKLLLSDSGFYLCAWSPYSGRETQYFGPGTRLLVL.

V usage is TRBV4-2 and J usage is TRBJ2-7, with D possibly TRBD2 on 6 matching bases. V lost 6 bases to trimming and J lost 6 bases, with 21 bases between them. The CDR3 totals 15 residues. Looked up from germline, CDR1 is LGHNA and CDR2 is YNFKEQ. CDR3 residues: CASRGVMAGYGEQYF. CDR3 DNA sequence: TGTGCCAGCAGGGGGGTGATGGCGGGGTACGGCGAGCAGTACTTC.

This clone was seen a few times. CDR3 DNA: TGTGCCAGCAGGGAGCGACTAGCGGGAGGGGGGGTTGAGCAGTTCTTC. Residues: CASRERLAGGGVEQFF. The rearrangement joins TRBV6-6 to TRBJ2-1, with TRBD2 identical over 14 bases. V lost 6 bases to trimming and J lost 9 bases; unmatched junction nucleotides: 10. Per germline, CDR1 MNHNY and CDR2 SVGAGI (reference sequence). The CDR3 loop spans 16 amino acids.

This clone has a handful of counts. This chain's CDR3 is CASSLEAGGADTQYF. In DNA, the CDR3 is TGCGCCAGCAGCTTGGAAGCGGGAGGGGCAGATACGCAGTATTTT. The chain couples TRBV5-1 to TRBJ2-3; 10 positions match TRBD2. The CDR3 spans 15 residues. After removal of 0 bases from V and 4 bases from J, the junction contained 2 bases not matched to a gene. Germline V gene data show CDR1 as SGHRS and CDR2 as YFSETQ.

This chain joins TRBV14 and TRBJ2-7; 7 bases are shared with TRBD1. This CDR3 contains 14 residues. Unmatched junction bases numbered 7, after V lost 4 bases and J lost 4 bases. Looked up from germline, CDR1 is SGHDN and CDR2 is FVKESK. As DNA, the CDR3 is TGTGCCAGCAGCCGGCAGGGGGTCGGGTACGAGCAGTACTTC. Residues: CASSRQGVGYEQYF.

In DNA form, the CDR3 reads TGTGCCAGTAGTAAGGGGACAGGGGGCTTCTACGAGCAGTACTTC. Its translation: CASSKGTGGFYEQYF. The chain couples TRBV19 to TRBJ2-7, with 12 bases aligning to TRBD1. Germline V gene lookup returns CDR1 LNHDA and CDR2 SQIVND (reference sequence). The V segment lost 4 bases and the J segment 3 bases; nucleotides outside the gene matches: 4. CDR3 length: 15 residues.

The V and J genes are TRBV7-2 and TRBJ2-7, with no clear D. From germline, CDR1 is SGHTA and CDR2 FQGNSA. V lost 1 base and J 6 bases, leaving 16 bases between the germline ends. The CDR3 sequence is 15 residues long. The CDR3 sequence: CASSLEGHKLFEQYF. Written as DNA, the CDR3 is TGTGCCAGCAGCTTAGAAGGTCACAAACTTTTCGAGCAGTACTTC.

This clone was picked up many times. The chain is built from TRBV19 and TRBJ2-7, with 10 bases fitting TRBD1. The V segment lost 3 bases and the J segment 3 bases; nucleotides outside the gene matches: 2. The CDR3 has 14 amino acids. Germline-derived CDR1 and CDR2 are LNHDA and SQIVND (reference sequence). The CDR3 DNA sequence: TGTGCCAGTAGTATGGGGACAGGGGTCTACGAGCAGTACTTC. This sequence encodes CASSMGTGVYEQYF.

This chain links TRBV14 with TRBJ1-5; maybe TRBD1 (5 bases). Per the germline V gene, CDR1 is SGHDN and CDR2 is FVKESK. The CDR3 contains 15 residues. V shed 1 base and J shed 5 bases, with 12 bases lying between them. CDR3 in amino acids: CASSQGGSFHQPQHF. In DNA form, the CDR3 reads TGTGCCAGCAGCCAAGGGGGGTCTTTTCATCAGCCCCAGCATTTT.

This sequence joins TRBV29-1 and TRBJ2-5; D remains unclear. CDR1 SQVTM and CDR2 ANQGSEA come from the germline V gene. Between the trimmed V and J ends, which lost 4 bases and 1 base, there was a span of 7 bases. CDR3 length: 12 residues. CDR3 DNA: TGCAGCGTTGGTGAAGGCCAAGAGACCCAGTACTTC. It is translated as CSVGEGQETQYF.